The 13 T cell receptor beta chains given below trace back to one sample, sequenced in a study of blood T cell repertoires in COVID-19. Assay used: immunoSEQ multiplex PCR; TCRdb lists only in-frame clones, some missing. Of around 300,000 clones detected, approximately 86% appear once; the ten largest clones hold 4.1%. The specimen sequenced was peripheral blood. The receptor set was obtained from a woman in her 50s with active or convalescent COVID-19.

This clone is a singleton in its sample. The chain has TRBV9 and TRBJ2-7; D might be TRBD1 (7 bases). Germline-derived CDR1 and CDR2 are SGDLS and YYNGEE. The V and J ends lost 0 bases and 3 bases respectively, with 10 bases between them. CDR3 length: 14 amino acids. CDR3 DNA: TGTGCCAGCAGCGTAGGCAGGGGGGACTACGAGCAGTACTTC. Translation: CASSVGRGDYEQYF.

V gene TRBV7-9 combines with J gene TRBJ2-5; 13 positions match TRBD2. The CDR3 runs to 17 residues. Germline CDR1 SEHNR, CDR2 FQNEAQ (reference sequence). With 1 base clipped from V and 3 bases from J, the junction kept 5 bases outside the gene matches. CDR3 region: CASSLVLGTSGKETQYF. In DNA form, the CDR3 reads TGTGCCAGCAGCTTAGTTCTTGGGACTAGCGGGAAAGAGACCCAGTACTTC.

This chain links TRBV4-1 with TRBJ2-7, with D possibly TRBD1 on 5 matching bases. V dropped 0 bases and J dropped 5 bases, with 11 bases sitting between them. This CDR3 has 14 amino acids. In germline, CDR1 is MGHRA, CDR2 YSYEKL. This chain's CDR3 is CASSQDYAGNEQYF. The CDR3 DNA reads TGCGCCAGCAGCCAAGATTACGCAGGGAACGAGCAGTACTTC.

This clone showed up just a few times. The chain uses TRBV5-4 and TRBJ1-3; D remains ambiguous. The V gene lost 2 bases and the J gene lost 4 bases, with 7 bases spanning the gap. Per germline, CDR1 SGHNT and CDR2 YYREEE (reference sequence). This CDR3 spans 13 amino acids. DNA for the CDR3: TGTGCCAGCAGCTTTGATAGCGGAAACACCATATATTTT. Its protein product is CASSFDSGNTIYF.

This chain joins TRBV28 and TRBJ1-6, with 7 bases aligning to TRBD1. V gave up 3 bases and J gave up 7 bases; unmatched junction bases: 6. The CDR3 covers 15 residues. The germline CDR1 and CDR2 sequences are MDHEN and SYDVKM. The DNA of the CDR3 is TGTGCCAGCAGTTTCAGGGGACAGCCGAATTCACCCCTCCACTTT. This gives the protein CASSFRGQPNSPLHF.

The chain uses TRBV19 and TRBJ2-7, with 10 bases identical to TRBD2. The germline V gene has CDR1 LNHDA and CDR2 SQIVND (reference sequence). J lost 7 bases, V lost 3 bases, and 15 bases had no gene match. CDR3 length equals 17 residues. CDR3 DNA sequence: TGTGCCAGTAGTATTTCGGCAACTAGCGGGAAGCTAGGGGAGCAGTACTTC. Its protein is CASSISATSGKLGEQYF.

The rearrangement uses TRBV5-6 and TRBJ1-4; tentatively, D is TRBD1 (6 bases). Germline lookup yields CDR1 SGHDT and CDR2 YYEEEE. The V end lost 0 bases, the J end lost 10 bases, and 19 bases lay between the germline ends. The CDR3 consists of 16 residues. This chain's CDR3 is CASSLENRAAGGKLFF. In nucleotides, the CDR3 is TGTGCCAGCAGCTTGGAGAACAGGGCGGCGGGAGGAAAACTGTTTTTT.

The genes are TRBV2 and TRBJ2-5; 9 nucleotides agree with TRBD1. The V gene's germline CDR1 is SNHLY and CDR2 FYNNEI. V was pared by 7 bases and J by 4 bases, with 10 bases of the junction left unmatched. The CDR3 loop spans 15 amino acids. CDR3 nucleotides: TGTGCCAGCACCGTAGGACAGGGGCAGGGAGAGACCCAGTACTTC. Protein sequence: CASTVGQGQGETQYF. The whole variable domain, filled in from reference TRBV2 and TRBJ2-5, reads EPEVTQTPSHQVTQMGQEVILRCVPISNHLYFYWYRQILGQKVEFLVSFYNNEISEKSEIFDDQFSVERPDGSNFTLKIRSTKLEDSAMYFCASTVGQGQGETQYFGPGTRLLVL.

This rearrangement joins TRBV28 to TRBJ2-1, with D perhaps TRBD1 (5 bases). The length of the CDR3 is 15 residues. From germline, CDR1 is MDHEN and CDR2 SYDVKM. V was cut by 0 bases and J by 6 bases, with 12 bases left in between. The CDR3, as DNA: TGTGCCAGCAGTTTATGGACAGAGAAATCCAATGAGCAGTTCTTC. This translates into CASSLWTEKSNEQFF. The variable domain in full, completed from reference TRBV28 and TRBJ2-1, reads DVKVTQSSRYLVKRTGEKVFLECVQDMDHENMFWYRQDPGLGLRLIYFSYDVKMKEKGDIPEGYSVSREKKERFSLILESASTNQTSMYLCASSLWTEKSNEQFFGPGTRLTVL.

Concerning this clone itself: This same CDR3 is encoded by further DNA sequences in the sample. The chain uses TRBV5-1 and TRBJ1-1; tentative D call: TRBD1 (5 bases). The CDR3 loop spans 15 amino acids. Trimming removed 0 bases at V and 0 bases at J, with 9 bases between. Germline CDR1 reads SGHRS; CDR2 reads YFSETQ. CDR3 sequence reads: CASSLAGGLNTEAFF. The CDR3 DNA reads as TGCGCCAGCAGCTTGGCCGGGGGTCTGAACACTGAAGCTTTCTTT.

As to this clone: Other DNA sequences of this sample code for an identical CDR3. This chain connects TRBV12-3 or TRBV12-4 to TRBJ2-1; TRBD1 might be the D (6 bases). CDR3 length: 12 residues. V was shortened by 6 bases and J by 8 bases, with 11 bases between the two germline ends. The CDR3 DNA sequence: TGTGCCAGCAGCCTCAGGGGCGATGAGCAGTTCTTC. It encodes CASSLRGDEQFF.

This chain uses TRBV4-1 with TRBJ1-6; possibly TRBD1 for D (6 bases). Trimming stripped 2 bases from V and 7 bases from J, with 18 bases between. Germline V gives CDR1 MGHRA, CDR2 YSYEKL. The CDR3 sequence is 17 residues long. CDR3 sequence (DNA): TGCGCCAGCAGCCAACCGACAGGTGATGGGTCCAATTCACCCCTCCACTTT. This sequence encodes CASSQPTGDGSNSPLHF.

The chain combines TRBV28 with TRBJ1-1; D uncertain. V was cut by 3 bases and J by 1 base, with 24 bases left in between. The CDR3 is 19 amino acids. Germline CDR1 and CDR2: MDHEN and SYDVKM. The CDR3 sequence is CASSFEKRGYGVGNTEAFF. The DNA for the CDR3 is TGTGCCAGCAGTTTCGAAAAGAGAGGGTACGGGGTTGGGAACACTGAAGCTTTCTTT. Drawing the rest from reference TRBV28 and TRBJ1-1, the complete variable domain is DVKVTQSSRYLVKRTGEKVFLECVQDMDHENMFWYRQDPGLGLRLIYFSYDVKMKEKGDIPEGYSVSREKKERFSLILESASTNQTSMYLCASSFEKRGYGVGNTEAFFGQGTRLTVV.